This TCR beta chain was retrieved from a study of beta chain features in type 1 diabetes. This clone came up a few times. Expressed TCRB transcripts were sequenced because the entire RNA isolate underwent reverse transcription. Some clones are missing from TCRdb's copy, which holds only in-frame ones; the method was immunoSEQ multiplex PCR. Counted here are fewer than 350,000 clones, about 8% occurring once; the ten biggest clones make up roughly 1%. Germline V lookup: CDR1 LNHNV, CDR2 YYDKDF (reference sequence). The CDR3 is made up of 14 amino acids. The trim removed 3 bases at V and 1 base at J, leaving 2 bases unmatched.

The source is a young woman in good health. Sequenced material: central memory CD4+ T cells from blood. V and J are TRBV15 and TRBJ1-1, with 7 positions matching TRBD1. The chain's CDR3 is CATSRGQRNTEAFF. CDR3 DNA: TGTGCCACCAGCAGGGGACAGCGGAACACTGAAGCTTTCTTT.